Presented here are 20 T cell receptor beta chains from one specimen sequenced in a study of OX40 agonist ivuxolimab in advanced cancers. The repertoire was sequenced with immunoSEQ multiplex PCR; TCRdb's copy has only in-frame clones and lacks some. The sample consists of roughly 64,000 clones, roughly 84% of them appearing once. The starting material was CD4+ or CD8+ T cells sorted from blood, obtained in a trial of the OX40 agonist ivuxolimab. These receptors originate from an adult with an advanced solid tumor such as melanoma, head and neck, liver or kidney cancer.

This clone was seen a single time. The V gene is TRBV4-2, the J gene TRBJ2-5, with D perhaps matching TRBD2 (5 bases). With 0 bases removed from V and 5 bases from J, the gap between germline ends came to 7 bases. The V gene's germline CDR1 is LGHNA and CDR2 YNFKEQ. CDR3 length: 13 amino acids. The CDR3 reads CASSQDWEETQYF. The CDR3 DNA reads as TGTGCCAGCAGCCAAGATTGGGAGGAGACCCAGTACTTC.

The V call is TRBV30, the J call TRBJ2-7; a possible D gene is TRBD1 (6 bases). Germline V gene lookup returns CDR1 GTSNPN and CDR2 SVGIG (reference sequence). V lost 8 bases, J lost 2 bases, and 19 bases lay in between. This CDR3 is built from 14 residues. CDR3 bases: TGTGCCGGACAGAAACAGGGTTCCCCCTACGAGCAGTACTTC. It encodes CAGQKQGSPYEQYF. The whole variable domain, filled in from reference TRBV30 and TRBJ2-7, reads SQTIHQWPATLVQPVGSPLSLECTVEGTSNPNLYWYRQAAGRGLQLLFYSVGIGQISSEVPQNLSASRPQDRQFILSSKKLLLSDSGFYLCAGQKQGSPYEQYFGPGTRLTVT.

The CDR3 sequence is CASSALQEFTDTQYF. The CDR3 coding sequence is TGTGCCAGCAGCGCCCTTCAGGAATTCACAGATACGCAGTATTTT. The gene calls are TRBV5-6 and TRBJ2-3; D is ambiguous. V lost 4 bases, J lost 2 bases, and 14 bases lay in between. Germline CDR1 and CDR2: SGHDT and YYEEEE. The CDR3 is 15 residues long. Looking up the rest from reference TRBV5-6 and TRBJ2-3 gives the full variable domain: DAGVTQSPTHLIKTRGQQVTLRCSPKSGHDTVSWYQQALGQGPQFIFQYYEEEERQRGNFPDRFSGHQFPNYSSELNVNALLLGDSALYLCASSALQEFTDTQYFGPGTRLTVL.

This clone was observed a single time. The gene calls are TRBV30 and TRBJ2-3; D is perhaps TRBD1 or TRBD2 (5 bases each). The CDR3 runs 14 residues. The V gene's germline CDR1 is GTSNPN and CDR2 SVGIG (reference sequence). Trimming pared 2 bases from V and 2 bases from J, leaving 11 bases between. In DNA form, the CDR3 reads TGTGCCTGGAGTCGGGACCAAGACACAGATACGCAGTATTTT. Residues: CAWSRDQDTDTQYF.

This clone was found once. This sequence joins TRBV5-8 and TRBJ1-5, with 9 positions matching TRBD1. Germline CDR1 reads SGHTS; CDR2 reads YDEGEE. The CDR3 consists of 15 residues. V lost 0 bases, J lost 5 bases, and 3 bases stayed unmatched. DNA of the CDR3: TGTGCCAGCAGCTTGGGGACAGGGGAGTATCAGCCCCAGCATTTT. Amino acid sequence: CASSLGTGEYQPQHF.

The sample holds one count of this clone. The chain employs TRBV6-6 and TRBJ2-7; the D call may be TRBD1 or TRBD2 (6 bases each). Trimming removed 6 bases from V and 3 bases from J, with 18 bases in between. Per the germline V gene, CDR1 is MNHNY and CDR2 is SVGAGI (reference sequence). This CDR3 comprises 15 residues. The CDR3 loop is CASRPVGGDNYEQYF. CDR3 bases: TGTGCCAGCAGGCCGGTGGGGGGCGATAACTACGAGCAGTACTTC.

The chain links TRBV7-2 to TRBJ2-3; no reliable D call. Trimming shortened V by 4 bases and J by 5 bases, and 7 bases separated the two germline ends. The CDR3 has 12 residues. Germline CDR1 SGHTA, CDR2 FQGNSA. CDR3 amino acids: CASSYSGDTQYF. The CDR3 region has the DNA TGTGCCAGCAGCTATTCGGGAGATACGCAGTATTTT.

The chain links TRBV7-6 to TRBJ2-1; TRBD2 matches 9 bases. Trimming cost V 2 bases and J 4 bases; bases outside gene matches: 6. Germline CDR1 is SGHVS and CDR2 is FNYEAQ. The length of the CDR3 is 16 residues. The CDR3, as DNA: TGTGCCAGCAGCTTAAACCCCACTAGCGGGTACAATGAGCAGTTCTTC. Amino acid sequence: CASSLNPTSGYNEQFF.

This clone was counted only a few times. The chain has TRBV7-9 and TRBJ2-5; the D gene is possibly TRBD2 (7 bases). V was clipped by 4 bases and J by 2 bases, with 17 bases between them. This CDR3 is built from 16 residues. Germline loops: CDR1 SEHNR, CDR2 FQNEAQ (reference sequence). The CDR3 nucleotides are TGTGCCAGCAGCTACCAGGGAGGGGGTGGACAAGAGACCCAGTACTTC. The encoded protein is CASSYQGGGGQETQYF.

This clone was seen a single time. CDR3 in amino acids: CASSVNPLADSYEQYF. CDR3 bases: TGTGCCAGCAGCGTAAATCCGTTAGCGGACTCCTACGAGCAGTACTTC. The chain recombines TRBV9 with TRBJ2-7; maybe TRBD2 (6 bases). Trimming removed 1 base from V and 0 bases from J, with 14 bases in between. This CDR3 has 16 residues. Germline loops: CDR1 SGDLS, CDR2 YYNGEE.

This clone has a handful of counts. The CDR3 DNA is TGTGCCTGGAGTTCACACCAGAACACTGAAGCTTTCTTT. Amino acid sequence: CAWSSHQNTEAFF. The chain couples TRBV30 to TRBJ1-1; D unclear. There are 13 residues in the CDR3. The ends were cut back, 2 bases at V and 1 base at J, with 8 bases in the middle. Germline CDR1 is GTSNPN and CDR2 is SVGIG (reference sequence).

The V gene is TRBV7-9, the J gene TRBJ1-2, with D perhaps TRBD1 (6 bases). The ends were cut back, 5 bases at V and 2 bases at J, with 12 bases in the middle. This CDR3 is built from 14 residues. Per germline, CDR1 SEHNR and CDR2 FQNEAQ (reference sequence). CDR3 sequence (DNA): TGTGCCAGCAGCAATACAGGGATGAACTATGGCTACACCTTC. Its translation: CASSNTGMNYGYTF.

This sequence joins TRBV28 and TRBJ2-7; no reliable D call. Trimming cost V 5 bases and J 2 bases, with 7 bases left between them. This CDR3 comprises 12 residues. Germline CDR1 is MDHEN and CDR2 is SYDVKM. In DNA, the CDR3 is TGTGCCAGCAGTAGCGTCACCTACGAGCAGTACTTC. This encodes CASSSVTYEQYF.

This clone was recorded only once. V usage is TRBV6-5 and J usage is TRBJ1-4; D is possibly TRBD1 (6 bases). The CDR3 is 15 residues long. Germline loops: CDR1 MNHEY, CDR2 SVGAGI. V was cut by 4 bases and J by 8 bases, with 17 bases left in between. The CDR3 DNA follows: TGTGCCAGCAGTTGGTCAGGGGTTCGAGAGGAAAAACTGTTTTTT. Protein product: CASSWSGVREEKLFF.

This clone has a handful of counts. CDR3 bases: TGCGCCAGCAGCCAGGGAAGGAGACAGGGGGCGTTACGGGAGACTGAAGCTTTCTTT. Its protein is CASSQGRRQGALRETEAFF. The V and J genes are TRBV4-3 and TRBJ1-1; TRBD1 matches 10 bases. The CDR3 covers 19 residues. V was clipped by 3 bases and J by 5 bases; unmatched bases: 18. Germline V lookup: CDR1 LGHNA, CDR2 YSLEER.

The V call is TRBV9, the J call TRBJ1-1; TRBD1 is a possible D gene (6 bases). The length of the CDR3 is 17 residues. The V end lost 4 bases, the J end lost 1 base, and 20 bases lay between the germline ends. CDR1 SGDLS and CDR2 YYNGEE come from the germline V gene. The CDR3 loop is CASSSQRGGRQNTEAFF. CDR3 DNA: TGTGCCAGCAGCTCCCAGCGTGGGGGCCGGCAGAACACTGAAGCTTTCTTT.

This clone was observed a few times. This rearrangement joins TRBV10-1 to TRBJ2-7, with TRBD1 identical over 11 bases. Germline CDR1 is WNHNN and CDR2 is SYGVQD (reference sequence). The V segment lost 3 bases and the J segment 0 bases; nucleotides outside the gene matches: 1. The CDR3 sequence is 15 residues long. The CDR3 loop is CASSDGTGGSYEQYF. The DNA of the CDR3 is TGCGCCAGCAGTGATGGGACAGGGGGCTCCTACGAGCAGTACTTC.

The rearrangement links TRBV7-3 to TRBJ2-6; D is uncertain. Germline CDR1 is SGHTA and CDR2 is FQGTGA. The V and J ends lost 5 bases and 0 bases respectively, with 8 bases between them. The CDR3 consists of 15 residues. Here the CDR3 reads CASSLTLSGANVLTF. The CDR3 region has the DNA TGTGCCAGCAGCCTGACCCTCTCTGGGGCCAACGTCCTGACTTTC.

The chain employs TRBV11-2 and TRBJ2-7, with 7 bases aligning to TRBD1. The CDR3 spans 14 residues. V lost 8 bases, J lost 2 bases, and 9 bases stayed unmatched. The germline gives CDR1 SGHAT, CDR2 FQNNGV. CDR3 loop: CASRKWDRTYEQYF. The CDR3 DNA follows: TGTGCCAGCCGGAAATGGGACAGAACCTACGAGCAGTACTTC.

The chain uses TRBV5-5 and TRBJ2-5; D gene unclear. Per germline, CDR1 SGHKS and CDR2 YYEKEE (reference sequence). CDR3 size: 13 residues. The germline V and J ends were trimmed by 4 bases and 3 bases, with 10 bases remaining between them. The CDR3 reads CASSAVNEETQYF. In DNA, the CDR3 is TGTGCCAGCAGCGCAGTAAACGAAGAGACCCAGTACTTC.